The 7 T cell receptor beta chains below all came from one sample that was sequenced in a study of shared clonotypes between healthy human individuals (dated by TCRdb to 2019 to 2021). Receptor libraries were prepared by the immunoSEQ multiplex PCR assay. TCRdb obtained this table from immuneACCESS and retained in-frame rearrangements with V and J assigned. These tables miss some clones; where compared with another copy, unresolved V genes account for less than half of the shortfall, and the remainder is unexplained. In all, the sample holds around 550,000 clones, and 90% to 96% of those were seen once. The ten largest clonotypes hold 0.06% of the sample. The sequencing input was naive CD4+ T cells sorted from blood. The sample's cell subset or site label, decoded: CD45RA+ positively selected. Receptors were obtained from a woman between 25 and 40 years old in good health.

The genes are TRBV5-1 and TRBJ2-2; 10 nucleotides agree with TRBD1. In germline, CDR1 is SGHRS, CDR2 YFSETQ. V lost 3 bases, J lost 3 bases, and 8 bases stayed unmatched. The CDR3 sequence is 17 residues long. CDR3 loop: CASSWTTGTGDTGELFF. DNA of the CDR3: TGCGCCAGCAGCTGGACCACCGGGACAGGGGACACCGGGGAGCTGTTTTTT. The full variable domain, its missing parts supplied by reference TRBV5-1 and TRBJ2-2, is KAGVTQTPRYLIKTRGQQVTLSCSPISGHRSVSWYQQTPGQGLQFLFEYFSETQRNKGNFPGRFSGRQFSNSRSEMNVSTLELGDSALYLCASSWTTGTGDTGELFFGEGSRLTVL.

The CDR3 DNA follows: TGTGCCAGCAGCCTAACCGGGACGGATCAGCCCCAGCATTTT. This gives the protein CASSLTGTDQPQHF. The chain links TRBV4-2 to TRBJ1-5, with D tentatively TRBD1 (5 bases). Germline CDR1 reads LGHNA; CDR2 reads YNFKEQ. V lost 4 bases to trimming and J lost 5 bases, with 12 bases between them. The CDR3 extends over 14 amino acids.

The chain recombines TRBV5-6 with TRBJ2-7; TRBD2 aligns across 13 bases. Germline CDR1 reads SGHDT; CDR2 reads YYEEEE. The CDR3 loop spans 15 amino acids. V shed 4 bases, J shed 6 bases, and the junction held 7 bases outside the gene matches. The CDR3 DNA reads as TGTGCCAGCAGCCGGGTTGGACTAGCGGGAGCCGAGCAGTACTTC. As protein: CASSRVGLAGAEQYF.

V usage is TRBV7-9 and J usage is TRBJ2-3; D is possibly TRBD2 (6 bases). V lost 1 base and J lost 5, with 16 bases in between. Germline V CDR1 and CDR2: SEHNR, FQNEAQ (reference sequence). The CDR3 length is 16 residues. The CDR3 DNA is TGTGCCAGCAGCTTAGATTCGACGGGAGCGAGAGATACGCAGTATTTT. Translating gives CASSLDSTGARDTQYF.

This clone showed up just once. The chain uses TRBV6-5 and TRBJ2-7; D possibly corresponds to TRBD2 (5 bases). Trimming cost V 8 bases and J 3 bases, with 8 bases left between them. This CDR3 region has 11 residues. Germline V gene data show CDR1 as MNHEY and CDR2 as SVGAGI. The CDR3 here is CASEGGYEQYF. The CDR3 DNA is TGTGCCAGCGAGGGCGGCTACGAGCAGTACTTC.

The chain carries TRBV15 and TRBJ2-5, with 8 bases that match TRBD1. Germline-derived CDR1 and CDR2 are LNHNV and YYDKDF (reference sequence). CDR3 length: 13 amino acids. With V trimmed by 8 bases and J by 0 bases, 2 bases remained unmatched. The CDR3 is CATQGANQETQYF. The DNA of the CDR3 is TGTGCCACCCAGGGGGCTAACCAAGAGACCCAGTACTTC.

The genes are TRBV28 and TRBJ2-7, with TRBD1 identical over 9 bases. The CDR3 has 14 residues. CDR1 and CDR2 from the germline V gene are MDHEN and SYDVKM. Trimming cost V 10 bases and J 3 bases; bases outside gene matches: 10. The CDR3 reads CATHKPGQGYEQYF. CDR3 sequence (DNA): TGTGCCACCCATAAGCCGGGACAGGGCTACGAGCAGTACTTC.